This TCR beta chain is from a study of long-term antiretroviral therapy in people with HIV. Study-wide background: When the earliest samples were collected, ART was typically delayed until CD4 counts fell.

Until DNA extraction, the samples held between about 0.85-11 million cryopreserved PBMC. About this clone: The antigen remains undetermined.

This CDR3 region has 15 residues. Germline CDR1 and CDR2: SQVTM and ANQGSEA. The V gene lost 3 bases and the J gene lost 2 bases, with 17 bases spanning the gap. The libraries were made with immunoSEQ v3.0 at survey level. The study targeted about 40,000-55,000 T-cell genomes per sample in sequencing. The assay was immunoSEQ multiplex PCR, and TCRdb's table has in-frame clones only and misses some. This sample has tens of thousands of clones; approximately 94% occur once, and the top ten carry approximately 2.5%. Study-wide results and caveats: After ART, diversity increased yet remained lower than transplant donor controls.

The sample consisted of unsorted PBMCs, taken about 7.4 years after starting antiretroviral therapy. The rearrangement joins TRBV29-1 to TRBJ2-7, with a tentative D call TRBD1 (6 bases). This receptor was taken from a man aged 45-65 years with HIV. In DNA, the CDR3 is TGCAGCGTTGAGGGAAGTTTGGGGGCTACCTACGAGCAGTACTTC. Encoded protein: CSVEGSLGATYEQYF.